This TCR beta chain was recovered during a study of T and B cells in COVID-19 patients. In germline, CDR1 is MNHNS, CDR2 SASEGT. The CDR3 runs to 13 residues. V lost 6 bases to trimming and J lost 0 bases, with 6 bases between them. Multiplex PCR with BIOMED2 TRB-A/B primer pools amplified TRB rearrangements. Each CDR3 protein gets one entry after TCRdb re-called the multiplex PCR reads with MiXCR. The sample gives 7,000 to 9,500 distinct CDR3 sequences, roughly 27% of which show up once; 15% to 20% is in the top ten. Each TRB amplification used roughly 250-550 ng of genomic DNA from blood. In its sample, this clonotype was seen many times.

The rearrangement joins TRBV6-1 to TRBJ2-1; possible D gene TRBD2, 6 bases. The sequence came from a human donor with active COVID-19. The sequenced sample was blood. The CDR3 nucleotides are TGTGCCAGCAGCGGGAGCTCCTACAATGAGCAGTTCTTC. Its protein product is CASSGSSYNEQFF.